The rows below give T cell receptor beta chains drawn from one sample of a study of T cell responses to AZD1222 COVID-19 vaccine. Here immunoSEQ multiplex PCR was the method, and the copy in TCRdb shows in-frame clones only, minus some. Of over 75,000 clones detected, over 75% appear once; the ten largest clones hold just over 30%. The sequencing used peripheral blood, collected on day 0 of AZD1222 vaccination. These receptors originate from an adult in good health. Each CDR3 is given with its conserved first and last residue. D genes are given only for firm matches. A row's size may be missing; if present it is once, few, many or a size class.

d_call,j_call,v_call,clone_size,cdr3_aa,cdr3_nt
TRBD2,TRBJ2-3,TRBV28,.,CASSYEGLASTDTQYF,TGTGCCAGCAGTTATGAAGGACTAGCGTCAACAGATACGCAGTATTTT
TRBD2,TRBJ2-1,TRBV6-5,.,CASSHLAGGVNEQFF,TGTGCCAGCAGCCATCTCGCGGGGGGGGTCAATGAGCAGTTCTTC
TRBD1,TRBJ1-2,TRBV7-2,.,CASSQYRGTNYGYTF,TGTGCCAGCAGCCAGTACAGGGGCACTAACTATGGCTACACCTTC
TRBD2,TRBJ2-2,TRBV27,.,CASSLGLAGVRDTGELFF,TGTGCCAGCAGTCTCGGTCTAGCGGGAGTGCGTGACACCGGGGAGCTGTTTTTT
.,TRBJ1-5,TRBV19,.,CASSWTELISNQPQHF,TGTGCCAGTAGTTGGACGGAGCTCATTAGCAATCAGCCCCAGCATTTT
.,TRBJ1-1,TRBV7-9,.,CASSLGGGNTEAFF,TGTGCCAGCAGCTTAGGCGGGGGGAACACTGAAGCTTTCTTT
.,TRBJ1-1,TRBV28,.,CASMRPLNTEAFF,TGTGCCAGCATGAGACCGCTGAACACTGAAGCTTTCTTT
TRBD1,TRBJ1-3,TRBV19,.,CASQDRVSSGNTIYF,TGTGCCAGCCAGGACAGGGTGAGCTCTGGAAACACCATATATTTT
TRBD1,TRBJ1-2,TRBV5-1,once,CASESGTGSYGYTF,TGCGCCAGTGAGTCCGGGACAGGCTCCTATGGCTACACCTTC
TRBD1,TRBJ2-7,TRBV19,.,CASSRDRDYEQYF,TGTGCCAGTAGTAGGGACAGAGACTACGAGCAGTACTTC
.,TRBJ1-3,TRBV2,.,CASSEAQPSGNTIYF,TGTGCCAGCAGTGAAGCGCAACCGTCGGGAAACACCATATATTTT
.,TRBJ1-2,TRBV3-1/TRBV3-2,.,CASSQEGAANGYTF,TGTGCCAGCAGCCAAGAAGGTGCGGCAAATGGCTACACCTTC
.,TRBJ1-1,TRBV6-5,.,CASSYSRGTTEAFF,TGTGCCAGCAGTTACTCTCGGGGTACCACTGAAGCTTTCTTT
.,TRBJ1-2,TRBV29-1,once,CSVEYFGGYTF,TGCAGCGTTGAGTACTTCGGGGGCTACACCTTC
.,TRBJ2-7,TRBV5-6,few,CASSRGGEQYF,TGTGCCAGCAGCCGTGGGGGCGAGCAGTACTTC
.,TRBJ2-3,TRBV6-4,.,CASSAGVRDTQYF,TGTGCCAGCAGCGCGGGTGTACGAGATACGCAGTATTTT
TRBD2,TRBJ2-7,TRBV30,.,CAWSTGGGEQYF,TGTGCCTGGAGTACGGGGGGAGGCGAGCAGTACTTC
.,TRBJ1-5,TRBV24-1,once,CATSDPGQGDQPQHF,TGTGCCACCAGTGACCCCGGTCAGGGAGATCAGCCCCAGCATTTT
.,TRBJ2-7,TRBV21-1,.,CASSRLRLAGATYEQYF,TGTGCCAGCAGCAGATTGCGACTAGCGGGAGCGACCTACGAGCAGTACTTC
.,TRBJ1-5,TRBV7-9,.,CASSLAGKSNQPQHF,TGTGCCAGCAGCTTAGCGGGGAAGAGCAATCAGCCCCAGCATTTT
.,TRBJ1-2,TRBV5-1,once,CASSLGQGWDGYTF,TGCGCCAGCAGCTTGGGTCAGGGATGGGATGGCTACACCTTC
.,TRBJ1-5,TRBV9,.,CASSVAGVQPQHF,TGTGCCAGCAGCGTAGCAGGGGTACAGCCCCAGCATTTT
TRBD2,TRBJ2-5,TRBV5-1,.,CASSRGLAGGRGETQYF,TGCGCCAGCAGCCGAGGACTAGCGGGAGGAAGGGGAGAGACCCAGTACTTC
.,TRBJ2-3,TRBV7-3,.,CASSLMGLLTDTDTQYF,TGTGCCAGCAGCTTAATGGGGTTACTTACCGACACAGATACGCAGTATTTT
.,TRBJ2-7,TRBV15,.,CATSRDRTASSYEQYF,TGTGCCACCAGCAGAGATAGAACAGCCAGCTCCTACGAGCAGTACTTC
.,TRBJ2-4,TRBV2,.,CASSPIKNIQYF,TGTGCCAGCAGTCCGATCAAAAACATTCAGTACTTC
TRBD1,TRBJ2-7,TRBV7-9,.,CASSSRDRGSHEQYF,TGTGCCAGCAGCTCCCGGGACAGGGGGTCTCACGAGCAGTACTTC
TRBD1,TRBJ1-5,TRBV4-1,.,CASSPRADRGDQPQHF,TGCGCCAGCAGCCCACGTGCTGACAGGGGCGATCAGCCCCAGCATTTT
TRBD2,TRBJ2-1,TRBV4-3,.,CASSQDPKREGIDEQFF,TGCGCCAGCAGCCAAGATCCGAAGCGGGAGGGTATCGATGAGCAGTTCTTC
.,TRBJ2-7,TRBV24-1,.,CATSDARPGRSSYEQYF,TGTGCCACCAGTGATGCGAGACCGGGACGGTCCTCCTACGAGCAGTACTTC
TRBD1,TRBJ1-6,TRBV9,.,CASSRTGNVENSPLHF,TGTGCCAGCAGCAGGACAGGGAACGTAGAGAATTCACCCCTCCACTTT
.,TRBJ1-5,TRBV6-5,.,CASTRQEDQPQHF,TGTGCCAGCACTCGACAGGAAGATCAGCCCCAGCATTTT
TRBD2,TRBJ2-1,TRBV30,.,CAFHYGAGGYNEQFF,TGTGCCTTCCACTACGGGGCGGGAGGGTACAATGAGCAGTTCTTC
.,TRBJ1-2,TRBV28,many,CASSLPRGLDYGYTF,TGTGCCAGCAGTTTACCCCGGGGACTCGACTATGGCTACACCTTC
TRBD1,TRBJ2-1,TRBV5-4,.,CASSLAAGGRDEQFF,TGTGCCAGCAGCTTGGCCGCAGGGGGCAGGGATGAGCAGTTCTTC
TRBD2,TRBJ2-3,TRBV28,.,CASSPSGRGEDTQYF,TGTGCCAGCAGCCCTAGCGGGAGGGGGGAAGATACGCAGTATTTT
TRBD2,TRBJ2-1,TRBV28,.,CASRRLAGVRGGHYNEQFF,TGTGCCAGCAGACGTCTAGCGGGAGTGAGAGGGGGCCATTACAATGAGCAGTTCTTC
TRBD1,TRBJ2-5,TRBV9,.,CASSVSLDRGRETQYF,TGTGCCAGCAGCGTTTCTCTGGACAGGGGCCGAGAGACCCAGTACTTC
TRBD1,TRBJ2-1,TRBV7-9,.,CASSLAQGALNEQFF,TGTGCCAGCAGCTTAGCACAGGGGGCTCTAAATGAGCAGTTCTTC
.,TRBJ2-4,TRBV4-1,.,CASSQDSGVAKNIQYF,TGCGCCAGCAGCCAAGATAGTGGAGTAGCCAAAAACATTCAGTACTTC
.,TRBJ1-6,TRBV28,few,CASRLTDRSMPSLHF,TGTGCCAGCAGACTGACCGACAGGAGCATGCCATCCCTCCACTTT
TRBD1,TRBJ2-3,TRBV6-6,.,CASSRGQGLDTQYF,TGTGCCAGCAGTCGCGGACAGGGATTGGATACGCAGTATTTT
.,TRBJ2-2,TRBV11-2,.,CASSLGPGTGELFF,TGTGCCAGCAGCTTGGGCCCGGGCACCGGGGAGCTGTTTTTT
.,TRBJ2-3,TRBV28,.,CASSTSLDSSDTQYF,TGTGCCAGCAGTACCTCATTGGACAGCTCAGATACGCAGTATTTT
.,TRBJ2-3,TRBV7-9,once,CASSLAQGLLVTDTQYF,TGTGCCAGCAGCTTAGCGCAGGGCTTGCTCGTCACAGATACGCAGTATTTT
TRBD1,TRBJ1-5,TRBV10-3,.,CATKGDRALQPQHF,TGTGCCACCAAGGGAGACAGGGCCCTTCAGCCCCAGCATTTT
.,TRBJ1-5,TRBV6-1,once,CASSEGRGWNQPQHF,TGTGCCAGCAGTGAGGGCAGGGGCTGGAATCAGCCCCAGCATTTT
.,TRBJ2-7,TRBV5-5,.,CASSFAPSYEQYF,TGTGCCAGCAGCTTTGCCCCGTCCTACGAGCAGTACTTC
.,TRBJ2-7,TRBV28,.,CAINTLMDGEQYF,TGTGCCATCAACACCTTAATGGATGGCGAGCAGTACTTC
.,TRBJ2-7,TRBV11-2,.,CASSFGRGSYEQYF,TGTGCCAGCAGCTTCGGCAGGGGTAGCTACGAGCAGTACTTC